Shown below are 31 T cell receptor beta chains from a single sample sequenced in a study of blood T cells in healthy people across ages. Next came a second PCR, run for 7 to 11 cycles, which used a sample-barcoded 5' primer along with a J-beta primer mix. MiXCR, run by TCRdb on the 5' RACE reads, gives a single entry per CDR3 protein. The table shows roughly 1.7 million distinct CDR3 sequences, with about 31% occurring only once. Sequencing input: blood. These receptors came from a woman aged 25 to 45 in good health.

As to this clonotype: A much larger clonotype is one base distant, so this may be a read error. The gene calls are TRBV5-6 and TRBJ1-2; the match to TRBD1 covers 11 bases. CDR1 SGHDT and CDR2 YYEEEE come from the germline V gene. CDR3 length: 16 amino acids. CDR3 sequence (DNA): TGTGCCGGCAGCTCGCGGACAGGGGGCTGGGAAAATGGCTACACCTTC. Translating gives CAGSSRTGGWENGYTF. The whole variable domain, filled in from reference TRBV5-6 and TRBJ1-2, reads DAGVTQSPTHLIKTRGQQVTLRCSPKSGHDTVSWYQQALGQGPQFIFQYYEEEERQRGNFPDRFSGHQFPNYSSELNVNALLLGDSALYLCAGSSRTGGWENGYTFGSGTRLTVV.

This clonotype appeared many times. The gene calls are TRBV10-3 and TRBJ2-7; the match to TRBD1 covers 8 bases. Germline V CDR1 and CDR2: ENHRY, SYGVKD. V lost 4 bases, J lost 3 bases, and 2 bases stayed unmatched. The CDR3 has 13 residues. DNA of the CDR3: TGTGCCATCAGTGGACAGGGGAGCTACGAGCAGTACTTC. This gives the protein CAISGQGSYEQYF.

The chain combines TRBV20-1 with TRBJ2-7; 9 bases line up with TRBD2. The CDR3 is made up of 15 amino acids. Trimming took 6 bases from V and 4 from J; bases not matched to a gene: 13. Germline CDR1 reads DFQATT; CDR2 reads SNEGSKA (reference sequence). CDR3 DNA sequence: TGCAGTGCCAGTGGGACTAGCAGACGACCTTACGAGCAGTACTTC. It encodes CSASGTSRRPYEQYF.

In this sample, this clonotype turned up a few times. The V call is TRBV6-6, the J call TRBJ2-7, with TRBD2 matching 12 bases. The CDR3 length is 15 residues. Germline V gene sequence: CDR1 MNHNY, CDR2 SVGAGI (reference sequence). V lost 8 bases and J lost 4; bases outside the gene matches: 9. The CDR3 sequence: CASGETSGRGYEQYF. CDR3 bases: TGTGCCAGCGGGGAGACTAGCGGGAGAGGTTACGAGCAGTACTTC.

This clonotype has more than one count but fewer than ten. This rearrangement joins TRBV6-6 to TRBJ2-7; tentative D call: TRBD1 (5 bases). Trimming removed 8 bases from V and 1 base from J, with 15 bases in between. Per the germline V gene, CDR1 is MNHNY and CDR2 is SVGAGI (reference sequence). This CDR3 is built from 14 residues. CDR3 in DNA: TGTGCCAGCTCCCCGAAGACAGATTCCTACGAGCAGTACTTC. Protein: CASSPKTDSYEQYF.

J is TRBJ2-3 and V is TRBV28; D gene unclear. The CDR3 loop spans 15 amino acids. Per the germline V gene, CDR1 is MDHEN and CDR2 is SYDVKM. The V gene lost 6 bases and the J gene lost 2 bases, with 15 bases spanning the gap. The CDR3 loop reads CASRLKKRPTDTQYF. The CDR3 bases are TGTGCCAGCAGACTGAAGAAACGGCCCACAGATACGCAGTATTTT.

The chain joins TRBV3-1 to TRBJ2-5; tentative D call: TRBD2 (6 bases). Germline lookup yields CDR1 LGHDT and CDR2 YNNKEL (reference sequence). The V end lost 4 bases, the J end lost 0 bases, and 12 bases lay between the germline ends. The length of the CDR3 is 15 residues. CDR3 coding DNA: TGTGCCAGCAGCCTGCGGGACTGGTACCAAGAGACCCAGTACTTC. Residues: CASSLRDWYQETQYF.

V gene TRBV10-3 combines with J gene TRBJ2-7; a possible D gene is TRBD2 (6 bases). V lost 2 bases and J 5 bases, leaving 10 bases between the germline ends. Germline V gene data show CDR1 as ENHRY and CDR2 as SYGVKD. This CDR3 is built from 13 residues. The CDR3: CAISEPLANEQYF. CDR3 nucleotide sequence: TGTGCCATCAGTGAGCCCCTAGCGAACGAGCAGTACTTC.

This rearrangement joins TRBV6-1 to TRBJ1-2; tentatively, D is TRBD1 (6 bases). Per the germline V gene, CDR1 is MNHNS and CDR2 is SASEGT. V gave up 2 bases and J gave up 4 bases, with 14 bases separating them. This CDR3 is built from 15 residues. CDR3 DNA: TGTGCCAGCAGTGAACAGGGGAGGAGTTCCTATGGCTACACCTTC. Its translation is CASSEQGRSSYGYTF.

The rearrangement links TRBV3-1 to TRBJ2-1, with 8 bases aligning to TRBD2. Unmatched junction bases numbered 7, after V lost 0 bases and J lost 6 bases. CDR1 and CDR2 (germline): LGHDT, YNNKEL (reference sequence). This CDR3 is 16 amino acids long. This CDR3 is CASSQDVSGGVNEQFF. The CDR3 nucleotides are TGTGCCAGCAGCCAAGATGTAAGCGGGGGCGTCAATGAGCAGTTCTTC.

The table lists this clonotype with a few counts. The chain joins TRBV10-3 to TRBJ2-5; 7 positions match TRBD2. V was pared by 5 bases and J by 7 bases, with 4 bases of the junction left unmatched. Germline V gene sequence: CDR1 ENHRY, CDR2 SYGVKD. The CDR3 runs 12 residues. CDR3 coding DNA: TGTGCCATCAGTAGCGGGGTGGGGACCCAGTACTTC. This codes for CAISSGVGTQYF.

V and J are TRBV27 and TRBJ1-2, with D maybe TRBD1 (5 bases). CDR3 length equals 14 residues. Germline V gene sequence: CDR1 MNHEY, CDR2 SMNVEV (reference sequence). Trimming cost V 1 base and J 6 bases, with 12 bases left between them. CDR3 loop: CASSLLDSSNGYTF. The DNA of the CDR3 is TGTGCCAGCAGTTTATTAGACAGCTCGAATGGCTACACCTTC.

J is TRBJ1-5 and V is TRBV6-6; perhaps TRBD1 as D (6 bases). The CDR3 sequence is 14 residues long. V was shortened by 7 bases and J by 7 bases, with 17 bases between the two germline ends. Germline V gene sequence: CDR1 MNHNY, CDR2 SVGAGI (reference sequence). CDR3 coding DNA: TGTGCCAGCACCCCTAACAGGGAGAGCCAGCCCCAGCATTTT. Amino acids: CASTPNRESQPQHF.

The chain recombines TRBV27 with TRBJ1-1; 8 nucleotides match TRBD1. CDR3 length equals 16 residues. Germline V gene lookup returns CDR1 MNHEY and CDR2 SMNVEV (reference sequence). The V gene end was trimmed by 1 base and the J gene end by 0 bases; junction bases not matched to a gene: 4. CDR3 DNA sequence: TGTGCCAGCAGTTTATTGACAGGGGTCATGAACACTGAAGCTTTCTTT. Residues: CASSLLTGVMNTEAFF.

The chain couples TRBV28 to TRBJ1-2; D remains unclear. The germline V gene has CDR1 MDHEN and CDR2 SYDVKM. The CDR3 runs to 14 residues. Deletions cut 6 bases from V and 0 bases from J, with 11 bases between. The CDR3 nucleotides read TGTGCCAGCAGCCTCGACCCTTCTAACTATGGCTACACCTTC. Its protein is CASSLDPSNYGYTF.

In this sample, this clonotype turned up many times. The rearrangement uses TRBV18 and TRBJ2-7, with D uncertain. The germline gives CDR1 KGHSH, CDR2 LQKENI. The germline V and J ends were trimmed by 8 bases and 0 bases, with 11 bases remaining between them. This CDR3 is built from 13 residues. DNA of the CDR3: TGTGCCAGCAGCCCTGCCAGCTCCTACGAGCAGTACTTC. Residues: CASSPASSYEQYF.

This clonotype was seen a handful of times. The V and J genes are TRBV3-1 and TRBJ2-1; D is possibly TRBD2 (6 bases). The germline V gene has CDR1 LGHDT and CDR2 YNNKEL (reference sequence). V lost 4 bases to trimming and J lost 3 bases, with 13 bases between them. The CDR3 has 15 residues. The CDR3 is CASSPPSDVYNEQFF. The DNA of the CDR3 is TGTGCCAGCAGCCCTCCTAGCGACGTCTACAATGAGCAGTTCTTC.

In nucleotides, the CDR3 is TGCAGTGCCCAGCGGGGCCACGGGGGCGATACGCAGTATTTT. Protein: CSAQRGHGGDTQYF. V gene TRBV20-1 combines with J gene TRBJ2-3, with D tentatively TRBD2 (7 bases). Germline values: CDR1 DFQATT, CDR2 SNEGSKA (reference sequence). Trimming removed 6 bases at V and 6 bases at J, with 19 bases between. This CDR3 contains 14 residues.

The chain couples TRBV28 to TRBJ1-2; 9 nucleotides align to TRBD1. J gave up 2 bases and V 4 bases, and 11 bases lay outside the gene matches. CDR3 length: 17 amino acids. In germline, CDR1 is MDHEN, CDR2 SYDVKM. The CDR3 region has the DNA TGTGCCAGCAGTTCCCGTTCCGGGACAGGGCGAAACTATGGCTACACCTTC. Translated, it gives CASSSRSGTGRNYGYTF.

The chain employs TRBV11-2 and TRBJ2-1; 10 nucleotides align to TRBD2. CDR1 and CDR2 (germline): SGHAT, FQNNGV. The CDR3 is 19 amino acids. V lost 0 bases and J lost 3; bases outside the gene matches: 11. In nucleotides, the CDR3 is TGTGCCAGCAGCTTAGATTTAGGGGCGGGACTAGCGCTCTACAATGAGCAGTTCTTC. Translated: CASSLDLGAGLALYNEQFF.

The sample holds a few counts of this clonotype. V usage is TRBV7-9 and J usage is TRBJ2-1, with TRBD1 as a possible D gene (5 bases). This CDR3 spans 15 amino acids. V shed 5 bases and J shed 3 bases, with 14 bases lying between them. Germline V gives CDR1 SEHNR, CDR2 FQNEAQ (reference sequence). The CDR3 loop reads CASSLGVAGYNEQFF. In DNA, the CDR3 is TGTGCCAGCAGCCTAGGGGTAGCCGGCTACAATGAGCAGTTCTTC.

J is TRBJ2-5 and V is TRBV28, with TRBD1 identical over 7 bases. Trimming took 6 bases from V and 11 from J; bases not matched to a gene: 9. This CDR3 spans 12 amino acids. Germline CDR1 is MDHEN and CDR2 is SYDVKM. The CDR3 DNA is TGTGCCAGCAGACAGGGGACCAATGAGCAGTACTTC. Its translation is CASRQGTNEQYF.

This clonotype was seen only a few times. Relative to the germline gene, one junction end is altered; a read error may explain this. The CDR3 coding sequence is TGTGTCAGCAGCTTGGTCAGCGGGGGGACCTACAATGAGCAGTTCTTC. Protein product: CVSSLVSGGTYNEQFF. This chain joins TRBV5-6 and TRBJ2-1, with 9 bases lining up with TRBD2. Germline V gene sequence: CDR1 SGHDT, CDR2 YYEEEE. The CDR3 contains 16 residues.

This chain links TRBV18 with TRBJ2-1; no firm D call. V dropped 2 bases and J dropped 6 bases, with 8 bases sitting between them. This CDR3 comprises 13 residues. Germline V CDR1 and CDR2: KGHSH, LQKENI. As DNA, the CDR3 is TGTGCCAGCTCACCATTAGTGGGCAATGAGCAGTTCTTC. This codes for CASSPLVGNEQFF.

Worth noting for this clonotype: One base away lies a much larger clone, so this may be a sequencing read error. This sequence joins TRBV20-1 and TRBJ1-5; TRBD1 matches at 7 bases. The germline CDR1 and CDR2 sequences are DFQATT and SNEGSKA (reference sequence). This CDR3 comprises 14 residues. The CDR3 is CSAISGGGNQPRHF. The CDR3, as DNA: TGCAGTGCTATCTCAGGGGGTGGCAATCAGCCCCGGCATTTT.

This clonotype was seen only a few times. CDR3 DNA sequence: TGCGCCAGCAGCTTTGGGCGGGGAAGCTCCTACGAGCAGTACTTC. Its translation: CASSFGRGSSYEQYF. The rearrangement links TRBV5-1 to TRBJ2-7, with D tentatively TRBD2 (6 bases). Germline assignment: CDR1 SGHRS and CDR2 YFSETQ. Trimming cost V 2 bases and J 0 bases, with 12 bases left between them. This CDR3 is built from 15 residues.

The CDR3 DNA reads TGTGCCAGCAGTACCCGGGCGGGCAGATCCTACGAGCAGTACTTC. The encoded protein is CASSTRAGRSYEQYF. This chain connects TRBV27 to TRBJ2-7; TRBD2 might be the D (5 bases). Trimming took off 5 bases at V and 1 base at J, with 15 bases between the two ends. The CDR3 sequence is 15 residues long. CDR1 is MNHEY, CDR2 SMNVEV, per germline (reference sequence).

V is TRBV4-1 and J is TRBJ1-2; weak D call: TRBD1 (5 bases). Germline assignment: CDR1 MGHRA and CDR2 YSYEKL. The CDR3 is made up of 13 amino acids. Trimming removed 3 bases at V and 8 bases at J, with 13 bases between. In DNA, the CDR3 is TGCGCCAGCAGCCATGGGGCCGGCGCCGGCTACACCTTC. As protein: CASSHGAGAGYTF.

This clonotype was found a few times. The rearrangement joins TRBV24-1 to TRBJ2-1; D is ambiguous. Trimming removed 3 bases from V and 9 bases from J, with 14 bases in between. Germline V gene lookup returns CDR1 KGHDR and CDR2 SFDVKD. The CDR3 has 14 residues. The CDR3 reads CATSDSVKIGEQFF. In DNA form, the CDR3 reads TGTGCCACCAGTGATAGCGTCAAGATAGGTGAGCAGTTCTTC.

V and J are TRBV7-8 and TRBJ2-7, with D possibly TRBD1 on 5 matching bases. The CDR3 is 15 amino acids. Trimming removed 5 bases at V and 0 bases at J, with 14 bases between. CDR1 is SGHVS, CDR2 FQNEAQ, per germline. The CDR3 sequence: CASSPVQGSSYEQYF. DNA of the CDR3: TGTGCCAGCAGCCCAGTGCAGGGCAGCTCCTACGAGCAGTACTTC.

This clonotype was detected only a few times. The chain employs TRBV20-1 and TRBJ2-5; no clear D gene. This CDR3 is built from 13 residues. Germline V lookup: CDR1 DFQATT, CDR2 SNEGSKA (reference sequence). V lost 6 bases to trimming and J lost 2 bases, with 13 bases between them. The CDR3 region has the DNA TGCAGTGCCCCCCAATCCGGGCAAGAGACCCAGTACTTC. This gives the protein CSAPQSGQETQYF.